These 21 T cell receptor beta chains originate from one sample sequenced in a study of T-cell reconstitution after alpha-beta-depleted transplantation in children. Preparing the TCRbeta library involved the use of unique molecular identifiers. TCRdb reanalysed the PCR reads using MiXCR and keeps one entry per CDR3 protein. The sample lists roughly 200,000 distinct CDR3 sequences, around 9.9% occurring once. The source material was PBMCs, sampled before TCRalphabeta/CD19-depleted stem cell transplant. These receptors came from a child younger than two with acute myeloid leukemia, due to receive a stem cell transplant.

In its sample, this clonotype was seen many times. This rearrangement joins TRBV20-1 to TRBJ2-3, with D possibly matching TRBD2 (5 bases). Germline V CDR1 and CDR2: DFQATT, SNEGSKA (reference sequence). The CDR3 covers 16 residues. Deletions cut 0 bases from V and 1 base from J, with 14 bases between. The CDR3 loop is CSARDFRAGGTDTQYF. The DNA of the CDR3 is TGCAGTGCTAGAGATTTTCGGGCGGGTGGCACAGATACGCAGTATTTT.

This clonotype has at least ten counts. The chain employs TRBV12-3 or TRBV12-4 and TRBJ2-5, with D unclear. The V end lost 2 bases, the J end lost 1 base, and 5 bases lay between the germline ends. The CDR3 loop spans 13 amino acids. The CDR3: CASSLWGQETQYF. The CDR3 DNA reads TGTGCCAGCAGTTTATGGGGCCAAGAGACCCAGTACTTC.

The rearrangement uses TRBV29-1 and TRBJ1-1; 7 nucleotides line up with TRBD1. The CDR3 is 17 residues long. V gave up 5 bases and J gave up 7 bases; unmatched junction bases: 22. The V gene's germline CDR1 is SQVTM and CDR2 ANQGSEA. The CDR3: CSVRDSGGTLRYIEAFF. The DNA of the CDR3 is TGCAGCGTTAGGGACAGTGGGGGTACCCTACGTTACATTGAAGCTTTCTTT.

This clonotype was detected many times. This chain links TRBV27 with TRBJ1-2; the D is unclear. The ends were cut back, 7 bases at V and 2 bases at J, with 5 bases in the middle. This CDR3 comprises 11 residues. Per the germline V gene, CDR1 is MNHEY and CDR2 is SMNVEV (reference sequence). CDR3 loop: CASIKNYGYTF. In DNA, the CDR3 is TGTGCCAGCATCAAGAACTATGGCTACACCTTC.

This clonotype was seen ten or more times. The chain recombines TRBV12-3 or TRBV12-4 with TRBJ2-2, with 9 bases aligning to TRBD2. Trimming removed 1 base from V and 2 bases from J; junction bases left unmatched: 5. The CDR3 totals 17 residues. The CDR3 loop is CASSLVSGGANTGELFF. For the CDR3, the DNA is TGTGCCAGCAGTTTAGTTAGCGGGGGCGCCAACACCGGGGAGCTGTTTTTT.

A word on this clonotype: A much larger clone is a single base away; this may be a read error. The chain recombines TRBV12-3 or TRBV12-4 with TRBJ1-4; D may be TRBD1 (6 bases). The CDR3 spans 12 residues. CDR3 amino acids: CAGGTTGEKLLF. CDR3 DNA: TGTGCTGGCGGGACAACTGGCGAAAAACTGCTTTTT.

This clonotype came up many times. This rearrangement joins TRBV20-1 to TRBJ1-1; D unresolved. There are 12 residues in the CDR3. Trimming removed 6 bases at V and 1 base at J, with 9 bases between. Germline values: CDR1 DFQATT, CDR2 SNEGSKA (reference sequence). This CDR3 is CSASTANTEAFF. The CDR3 DNA reads TGCAGTGCCAGTACGGCGAACACTGAAGCTTTCTTT.

This chain uses TRBV6-5 with TRBJ2-4; 15 nucleotides align to TRBD2. Trimming removed 6 bases from V and 3 bases from J; junction bases left unmatched: 6. Per germline, CDR1 MNHEY and CDR2 SVGAGI. The CDR3 has 17 residues. The CDR3 bases are TGTGCCAGCAGCCCTCGGGGACTAGCGGGAGGCAAAAACATTCAGTACTTC. It codes for CASSPRGLAGGKNIQYF.

This clonotype came up many times. This chain uses TRBV19 with TRBJ1-1; possible D gene TRBD1, 5 bases. The germline V gene encodes CDR1 LNHDA and CDR2 SQIVND (reference sequence). The V end was cut by 5 bases, the J end by 8 bases, with 15 bases between. The length of the CDR3 is 13 residues. The CDR3, as DNA: TGTGCCAGTAGTTACCGGGACTCCCTAGAAGCTTTCTTT. This gives the protein CASSYRDSLEAFF. The full variable domain, with the rest looked up from reference TRBV19 and TRBJ1-1, is DGGITQSPKYLFRKEGQNVTLSCEQNLNHDAMYWYRQDPGQGLRLIYYSQIVNDFQKGDIAEGYSVSREKKESFPLTVTSAQKNPTAFYLCASSYRDSLEAFFGQGTRLTVV.

This clonotype occurred many times. The chain is built from TRBV7-3 and TRBJ2-3, with 15 bases identical to TRBD2. The CDR3 covers 17 residues. J gave up 2 bases and V 1 base, and 1 base lay outside the gene matches. Germline V gene data show CDR1 as SGHTA and CDR2 as FQGTGA. CDR3 residues: CASSLRTSGRATDTQYF. CDR3 bases: TGTGCCAGCAGCTTAAGGACTAGCGGGAGGGCCACAGATACGCAGTATTTT.

Concerning this clonotype: This may be a read error: a much more frequent sequence differs by one nucleotide. The chain recombines TRBV5-1 with TRBJ1-4; D perhaps matches TRBD1 (5 bases). From germline, CDR1 is SGHRS and CDR2 YFSETQ. The CDR3 contains 14 residues. CDR3 coding DNA: TGCGCCAGCAGCTCGGGACGGACTATTGAAAAACTGTTTTTT. Translation: CASSSGRTIEKLFF.

At least ten counts were recorded for this clonotype. This rearrangement joins TRBV12-3 or TRBV12-4 to TRBJ2-4; D is unclear. This CDR3 comprises 13 residues. V lost 5 bases and J lost 0, with 5 bases in between. The CDR3 DNA reads TGTGCCAGCAGTCTTCAAGCCAAAAACATTCAGTACTTC. This encodes CASSLQAKNIQYF.

This clonotype was seen repeatedly, ten times or more. V usage is TRBV20-1 and J usage is TRBJ1-6, with D maybe TRBD1 (5 bases). The CDR3 extends over 14 amino acids. Deletions cut 6 bases from V and 6 bases from J, with 15 bases between. The V gene's germline CDR1 is DFQATT and CDR2 SNEGSKA (reference sequence). CDR3 sequence (DNA): TGCAGTGCCTCTAGAGGGGACCCTAATTCACCCCTCCACTTT. It codes for CSASRGDPNSPLHF.

This clonotype was counted many times. This rearrangement joins TRBV5-6 to TRBJ2-3; the D gene is possibly TRBD2 (6 bases). Germline V gene lookup returns CDR1 SGHDT and CDR2 YYEEEE. CDR3 length: 15 residues. V lost 4 bases to trimming and J lost 6 bases, with 18 bases between them. The CDR3 DNA sequence: TGTGCCAGCAGCCTTCGGCTGGGGGGTGGGGATACGCAGTATTTT. It specifies CASSLRLGGGDTQYF.

This clonotype has more than one count but fewer than ten. This sequence joins TRBV25-1 and TRBJ1-2; TRBD1 matches at 7 bases. Germline CDR1 and CDR2: MGHDK and SYGVNS. The CDR3 contains 14 residues. V shed 4 bases and J 2 bases; nucleotides not matched to a gene: 4. CDR3 bases: TGTGCCAGCAGTGTTTCGGGACAGAACTATGGCTACACCTTC. This gives the protein CASSVSGQNYGYTF.

Notes on this clonotype: One end of the junction fails to match germline, which may point to a read error. V gene TRBV3-1 combines with J gene TRBJ1-2; D is unresolved. This CDR3 has 15 residues. Germline lookup yields CDR1 LGHDT and CDR2 YNNKEL (reference sequence). The CDR3: CASSQLLRGNYGDTF. In DNA, the CDR3 is TGTGCCAGCAGCCAACTCCTGCGTGGGAACTATGGCGACACCTTC.

This clonotype appeared many times. The chain joins TRBV12-3 or TRBV12-4 to TRBJ1-1; the D gene is possibly TRBD1 (5 bases). V gave up 6 bases and J gave up 7 bases, with 12 bases separating them. The CDR3 spans 12 residues. CDR3 coding DNA: TGTGCCAGCAGAAAAGGGACGTTTGAAGCTTTCTTT. Its translation: CASRKGTFEAFF.

This clonotype was seen repeatedly, ten times or more. The V gene is TRBV6-5, the J gene TRBJ1-2; D is possibly TRBD1 (6 bases). The V and J ends lost 5 bases and 7 bases respectively, with 17 bases between them. The CDR3 length is 14 residues. The germline V gene encodes CDR1 MNHEY and CDR2 SVGAGI. The CDR3 spells CASSRLQTGTGYTF. The DNA of the CDR3 is TGTGCCAGCAGTCGACTCCAGACAGGAACTGGCTACACCTTC.

This chain connects TRBV7-2 to TRBJ2-2, with 8 bases matching TRBD2. Germline V gene sequence: CDR1 SGHTA, CDR2 FQGNSA. V was pared by 5 bases and J by 6 bases, with 11 bases of the junction left unmatched. The CDR3 totals 16 residues. CDR3 sequence: CASSIRTSRFPGELFF. DNA of the CDR3: TGTGCCAGCAGCATACGGACTAGCCGTTTCCCCGGGGAGCTGTTTTTT.

This clonotype has ten or more counts. The V and J genes are TRBV7-8 and TRBJ2-7; 10 bases line up with TRBD1. The CDR3 is 14 residues long. V shed 6 bases and J 8 bases; nucleotides not matched to a gene: 10. Germline loops: CDR1 SGHVS, CDR2 FQNEAQ. The CDR3 nucleotides are TGTGCCAGCAGTCGTACCCGGGACAGGGGAAAGCAGTACTTC. Translation: CASSRTRDRGKQYF.

The sample holds many counts of this clonotype. The chain recombines TRBV9 with TRBJ1-5, with D uncertain. This CDR3 spans 13 amino acids. Germline CDR1 is SGDLS and CDR2 is YYNGEE. The germline V and J ends were trimmed by 3 bases and 0 bases, with 4 bases remaining between them. CDR3 nucleotides: TGTGCCAGCAGCGGAAATAGCAATCAGCCCCAGCATTTT. Translating gives CASSGNSNQPQHF.